This entry lists 14 T cell receptor beta chains sequenced from one sample in a study of blood T cell repertoires in COVID-19. Libraries were prepared by immunoSEQ multiplex PCR; TCRdb keeps only in-frame clonotypes and omits some of them. The sample carries 250,000 or so clones, approximately 89% recorded once. Sequencing used PBMCs or T cells enriched from blood (not recorded which). These receptors originate from a man aged 40-50 years who had been exposed to COVID-19.

The chain links TRBV21-1 to TRBJ1-1. TRBV21-1 is shown as a pseudogene. The CDR3 runs to 12 residues. The CDR3 region has the DNA TGTGCCAGCCTTGGAGAGAACACTGAAGCTTTCTTT. It encodes CASLGENTEAFF.

The chain couples TRBV28 to TRBJ1-2; D perhaps matches TRBD1 (5 bases). V lost 4 bases and J lost 1, with 13 bases in between. The length of the CDR3 is 15 residues. Germline values: CDR1 MDHEN, CDR2 SYDVKM. The CDR3 coding sequence is TGTGCCAGCAGTTCCGATATACAGGATAACTATGGCTACACCTTC. Translating it yields CASSSDIQDNYGYTF.

The J gene is TRBJ1-1, the V gene TRBV19; no definite D call. Germline-derived CDR1 and CDR2 are LNHDA and SQIVND (reference sequence). V was cut by 1 base and J by 3 bases, with 12 bases left in between. There are 15 residues in the CDR3. This chain's CDR3 is CASSIAGQIDTEAFF. The CDR3 nucleotides read TGTGCCAGTAGTATAGCTGGGCAAATAGACACTGAAGCTTTCTTT. Complete variable domain (other parts from reference TRBV19 and TRBJ1-1): DGGITQSPKYLFRKEGQNVTLSCEQNLNHDAMYWYRQDPGQGLRLIYYSQIVNDFQKGDIAEGYSVSREKKESFPLTVTSAQKNPTAFYLCASSIAGQIDTEAFFGQGTRLTVV.

The V call is TRBV27, the J call TRBJ2-7; a possible D gene is TRBD2 (5 bases). Germline CDR1 reads MNHEY; CDR2 reads SMNVEV (reference sequence). Deletions cut 6 bases from V and 2 bases from J, with 17 bases between. This CDR3 contains 15 residues. The CDR3 DNA reads TGTGCCAGCAGATATTCGAGGACTGAGACCTACGAGCAGTACTTC. Translating gives CASRYSRTETYEQYF.

The chain is built from TRBV7-2 and TRBJ1-2, with a possible D match to TRBD1 (5 bases). Trimming stripped 1 base from V and 5 bases from J, with 8 bases between. CDR1 and CDR2 (germline): SGHTA, FQGNSA. The CDR3 sequence is 13 residues long. The CDR3 here is CASSLGTLYGYTF. The CDR3 coding sequence is TGTGCCAGCAGCTTAGGGACACTTTATGGCTACACCTTC.

This clone was recorded once. The chain carries TRBV6-5 and TRBJ2-5; tentatively, D is TRBD2 (5 bases). Per the germline V gene, CDR1 is MNHEY and CDR2 is SVGAGI. V lost 4 bases and J 2 bases, leaving 8 bases between the germline ends. CDR3 size: 13 residues. The CDR3 nucleotides are TGTGCCAGCAGTTTCAGACTACAAGAGACCCAGTACTTC. It encodes CASSFRLQETQYF.

This clone was counted only a few times. The gene calls are TRBV10-3 and TRBJ1-1, with a tentative D call TRBD1 (5 bases). Germline lookup yields CDR1 ENHRY and CDR2 SYGVKD. The ends were cut back, 3 bases at V and 5 bases at J, with 16 bases in the middle. The CDR3 is 15 residues long. CDR3 DNA sequence: TGTGCCATCAGTGAAGAAGGGGCCGGAAGGACTGAAGCTTTCTTT. Translating gives CAISEEGAGRTEAFF.

The V gene is TRBV2, the J gene TRBJ2-4; 14 bases match TRBD2. Germline CDR1 SNHLY, CDR2 FYNNEI. J gave up 7 bases and V 4 bases, and 6 bases lay outside the gene matches. The CDR3 is 16 amino acids. The CDR3 loop reads CASSVRLAGGTNIQYF. The DNA of the CDR3 is TGTGCCAGCAGTGTAAGACTAGCGGGAGGGACGAACATTCAGTACTTC. Filled out from reference TRBV2 and TRBJ2-4, the complete variable domain reads EPEVTQTPSHQVTQMGQEVILRCVPISNHLYFYWYRQILGQKVEFLVSFYNNEISEKSEIFDDQFSVERPDGSNFTLKIRSTKLEDSAMYFCASSVRLAGGTNIQYFGAGTRLSVL.

The V and J genes are TRBV11-2 and TRBJ2-2; 12 bases align to TRBD2. This CDR3 comprises 17 residues. Germline lookup yields CDR1 SGHAT and CDR2 FQNNGV. The J segment lost 6 bases and the V segment lost 0 bases, leaving 5 bases of the junction unmatched. The CDR3 here is CASSLELTSGRAGELFF. In DNA form, the CDR3 reads TGTGCCAGCAGCTTAGAATTGACTAGCGGGAGAGCCGGGGAGCTGTTTTTT.

This chain uses TRBV4-1 with TRBJ1-1, with 7 positions matching TRBD1. Germline V CDR1 and CDR2: MGHRA, YSYEKL. The CDR3 is 16 residues long. The trim removed 8 bases at V and 4 bases at J, leaving 16 bases unmatched. Here the CDR3 DNA reads TGCGCCAGCCGAAACATGGACAGGCCGACCGGCACTGAAGCTTTCTTT. Protein product: CASRNMDRPTGTEAFF.

The chain combines TRBV30 with TRBJ2-1; D is unclear. The CDR3 extends over 12 amino acids. The ends were cut back, 3 bases at V and 9 bases at J, with 12 bases in the middle. The germline CDR1 and CDR2 sequences are GTSNPN and SVGIG (reference sequence). The CDR3 DNA reads as TGTGCCTGGAGCTTGACGGCAGGTGAGCAGTTCTTC. Residues: CAWSLTAGEQFF.

This clone has just one count. This sequence joins TRBV4-3 and TRBJ2-3; 12 nucleotides match TRBD2. The length of the CDR3 is 16 residues. V was clipped by 5 bases and J by 4 bases; unmatched bases: 7. Germline V lookup: CDR1 LGHNA, CDR2 YSLEER. The CDR3 is CASSARTSGKPDTQYF. CDR3 in DNA: TGCGCCAGCAGCGCACGGACTAGCGGGAAACCAGATACGCAGTATTTT.

The chain is built from TRBV12-3 or TRBV12-4 and TRBJ2-2; no clear D gene. The CDR3 is made up of 13 amino acids. V was shortened by 5 bases and J by 6 bases, with 10 bases between the two germline ends. CDR3 nucleotide sequence: TGTGCCAGCAGTCATTACATGGCCGGGGAGCTGTTTTTT. Protein: CASSHYMAGELFF.

The chain employs TRBV2 and TRBJ2-1; 7 nucleotides agree with TRBD2. V trimming: 3 bases; J trimming: 12 bases; junction bases outside the gene matches: 8. The germline CDR1 and CDR2 sequences are SNHLY and FYNNEI. This CDR3 spans 13 amino acids. The DNA for the CDR3 is TGTGCCAGCAGTGACAACCACAGCGGGACGCAGTTCTTC. Its protein is CASSDNHSGTQFF.